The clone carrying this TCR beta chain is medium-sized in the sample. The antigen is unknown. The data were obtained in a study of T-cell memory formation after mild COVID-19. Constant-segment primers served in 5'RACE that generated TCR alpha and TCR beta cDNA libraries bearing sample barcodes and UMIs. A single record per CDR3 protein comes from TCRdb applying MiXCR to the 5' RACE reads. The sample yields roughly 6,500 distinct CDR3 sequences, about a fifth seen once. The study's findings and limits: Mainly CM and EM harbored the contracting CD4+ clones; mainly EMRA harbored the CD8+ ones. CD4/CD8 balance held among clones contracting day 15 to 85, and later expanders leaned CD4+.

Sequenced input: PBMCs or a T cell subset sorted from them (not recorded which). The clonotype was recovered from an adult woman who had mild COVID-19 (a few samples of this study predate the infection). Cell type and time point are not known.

The CDR3 loop reads CASSQVLAGVDLSYEQYF. The CDR3 nucleotides read TGTGCCAGCAGCCAAGTACTAGCGGGAGTTGACCTCTCCTACGAGCAGTACTTC. J is TRBJ2-7 and V is TRBV4-2; 11 bases are shared with TRBD2. CDR1 is LGHNA, CDR2 YNFKEQ, per germline. The length of the CDR3 is 18 residues. The J segment lost 0 bases and the V segment lost 1 base, leaving 8 bases of the junction unmatched.